Listed below are T cell receptor beta chains from one sample, sequenced in a study of molecular identifiers for immune sequencing clone quantification. Via MiXCR, TCRdb re-called the PCR reads, giving one row per CDR3 protein. The sample has tens of thousands of distinct CDR3 sequences; about a third are singletons. The sequenced sample was naive CD8+ T cells from blood, with Jurkat cell RNA spiked in. The receptors derive from a human donor in good health. Some libraries in this study had Jurkat cell RNA spiked in. Both conserved end residues are part of each CDR3. The D gene is left open where the match is weak. The size entry is marked missing in some rows and otherwise reads once, few, many or a size class.

clone_size,j_call,d_call,v_call,cdr3_aa,cdr3_nt
many,TRBJ2-4,TRBD1,TRBV20-1,CSAPQGAMNIQYF,TGCAGTGCCCCACAGGGGGCGATGAACATTCAGTACTTC
NA,TRBJ2-5,NA,TRBV6-2/TRBV6-3,CASSYITGEKETQYF,TGTGCCAGCAGTTACATAACGGGGGAGAAAGAGACCCAGTACTTC
many,TRBJ2-5,NA,TRBV14,CASSQEASGQETQYF,TGTGCCAGCAGCCAAGAAGCATCAGGCCAAGAGACCCAGTACTTC
NA,TRBJ1-1,NA,TRBV7-9,CASSPMTNTEAFF,TGTGCCAGCAGCCCAATGACGAACACTGAAGCTTTCTTT
NA,TRBJ1-4,NA,TRBV7-9,CASSFGVLARNEKLFF,TGTGCCAGCAGCTTTGGCGTCCTCGCCCGTAATGAAAAACTGTTTTTT
many,TRBJ2-2,TRBD2,TRBV6-1,CASSWGGVTGELFF,TGTGCCAGCAGCTGGGGAGGGGTCACCGGGGAGCTGTTTTTT
NA,TRBJ1-4,NA,TRBV2,CASMGSSNEKLFF,TGTGCCAGCATGGGTTCGAGTAATGAAAAACTGTTTTTT
many,TRBJ2-2,NA,TRBV4-3,CASSPIKGNTGELFF,TGCGCCAGCAGCCCTATCAAGGGTAATACCGGGGAGCTGTTTTTT
NA,TRBJ2-7,NA,TRBV6-2/TRBV6-3,CASSYVSDIGEQYF,TGTGCCAGCAGTTACGTGTCTGACATCGGGGAGCAGTACTTC
many,TRBJ2-4,TRBD1,TRBV25-1,CASSDGQGLAKNIQYF,TGTGCCAGCAGTGATGGACAGGGACTAGCCAAAAACATTCAGTACTTC
NA,TRBJ1-5,TRBD1,TRBV4-1,CASSDRVSSNQPQHF,TGCGCCAGCAGCGACAGGGTTTCTAGCAATCAGCCCCAGCATTTT
many,TRBJ1-5,NA,TRBV6-2/TRBV6-3,CASTPEGQSNQPQHF,TGTGCCAGCACCCCGGAAGGGCAGTCCAATCAGCCCCAGCATTTT
many,TRBJ2-7,NA,TRBV6-1,CASSDWAEQYF,TGTGCCAGCAGTGATTGGGCCGAGCAGTACTTC
few,TRBJ2-2,NA,TRBV4-1,CASSHPVWSSTGELFF,TGCGCCAGCAGCCATCCAGTTTGGTCCAGCACCGGGGAGCTGTTTTTT
few,TRBJ2-1,NA,TRBV7-9,CASTNTSPLGQNEQFF,TGTGCCAGCACCAACACCTCCCCCCTGGGGCAAAATGAGCAGTTCTTC
NA,TRBJ1-2,NA,TRBV5-6,CASSLGSNYGYTF,TGTGCCAGCAGCTTGGGCAGCAACTATGGCTACACCTTC
NA,TRBJ1-1,NA,TRBV9,CASSVEPNTEAFF,TGTGCCAGCAGCGTAGAACCGAACACTGAAGCTTTCTTT
NA,TRBJ1-5,TRBD1,TRBV7-9,CASSSGTGMEADQPQHF,TGTGCCAGCAGCTCCGGGACAGGCATGGAGGCAGATCAGCCCCAGCATTTT
many,TRBJ2-3,NA,TRBV4-2,CASSQDWDTQYF,TGTGCCAGCAGCCAAGATTGGGATACGCAGTATTTT
many,TRBJ1-2,TRBD1,TRBV2,CASSPWTGSNYGYTF,TGTGCCAGCAGTCCTTGGACAGGGTCCAACTATGGCTACACCTTC
medium-sized,TRBJ2-7,TRBD1,TRBV28,CASSRPDRVEQYF,TGTGCCAGCAGCCGACCCGACAGGGTTGAGCAGTACTTC
NA,TRBJ2-7,NA,TRBV7-9,CPSSGGRGGQYYEQYF,TGCCCCAGCAGCGGGGGTAGGGGGGGACAGTACTACGAGCAGTACTTC
many,TRBJ1-5,TRBD1,TRBV12-3/TRBV12-4,CASSQGADQPQHF,TGTGCCAGCAGTCAGGGGGCGGATCAGCCCCAGCATTTT
few,TRBJ2-1,NA,TRBV28,CASSLWTTRNNEQFF,TGTGCCAGCAGTTTATGGACTACTCGAAACAATGAGCAGTTCTTC
few,TRBJ2-2,NA,TRBV14,CASSQLGASNTGELFF,TGTGCCAGCAGCCAGCTAGGGGCATCGAACACCGGGGAGCTGTTTTTT
NA,TRBJ1-5,TRBD1,TRBV12-3/TRBV12-4,CASSFGTGQGIFGNQPRHF,TGTGCCAGCAGTTTTGGGACGGGACAGGGGATTTTCGGCAATCAGCCCCGGCATTTT
few,TRBJ2-1,NA,TRBV28,CASSLTPTREQFF,TGTGCCAGCAGTTTAACCCCCACTCGTGAGCAGTTCTTC
NA,TRBJ2-7,NA,TRBV11-2,CASSPGRRPYEQYF,TGTGCCAGCAGTCCGGGACGGAGACCTTACGAGCAGTACTTC
medium-sized,TRBJ2-3,TRBD1,TRBV5-6,CASSLGTGADTQYF,TGTGCCAGCAGCTTGGGGACAGGGGCCGATACGCAGTATTTT
NA,TRBJ2-7,NA,TRBV10-2,CASSERRAYPYEQYF,TGCGCCAGCAGTGAGAGACGTGCCTATCCCTACGAGCAGTACTTC
NA,TRBJ2-2,NA,TRBV6-2/TRBV6-3,CASSPQNPTGELFF,TGTGCCAGCAGTCCCCAGAATCCAACCGGGGAGCTGTTTTTT
many,TRBJ2-7,NA,TRBV28,CASSPQGSSYEQYF,TGTGCCAGCAGCCCACAGGGCAGCTCCTACGAGCAGTACTTC
many,TRBJ2-3,NA,TRBV29-1,CSVEAGWGTDTQYF,TGCAGCGTTGAGGCAGGATGGGGCACAGATACGCAGTATTTT
few,TRBJ1-2,NA,TRBV9,CASSVDAGYGYTF,TGTGCCAGCAGCGTAGATGCGGGCTATGGCTACACCTTC
few,TRBJ2-3,NA,TRBV6-2/TRBV6-3,CASTDWADSTDTQYF,TGTGCCAGCACCGACTGGGCCGACAGCACAGATACGCAGTATTTT
NA,TRBJ2-7,TRBD2,TRBV6-4,CASSTLAGYNEQYF,TGTGCCAGCAGTACACTAGCGGGGTACAATGAGCAGTACTTC
many,TRBJ2-5,NA,TRBV7-9,CASSLNRQETQYF,TGTGCCAGCAGCTTAAACAGGCAAGAGACCCAGTACTTC
few,TRBJ2-3,NA,TRBV5-1,CASSLEGTGWPDTQYF,TGCGCCAGCAGCTTGGAGGGAACAGGGTGGCCAGATACGCAGTATTTT
few,TRBJ1-5,NA,TRBV7-2,CASSLGDYSNQPQHF,TGTGCCAGCAGCTTAGGTGACTATAGCAATCAGCCCCAGCATTTT
few,TRBJ2-1,NA,TRBV28,CASSLWSGFAYNEQFF,TGTGCCAGCAGTTTATGGTCCGGGTTCGCGTACAATGAGCAGTTCTTC
NA,TRBJ2-2,NA,TRBV10-2,CASYAETGELFF,TGCGCCAGCTACGCGGAGACCGGGGAGCTGTTTTTT
many,TRBJ2-7,NA,TRBV7-2,CASSPFGGAGYEQYF,TGTGCCAGCAGCCCCTTCGGGGGAGCTGGCTACGAGCAGTACTTC
few,TRBJ1-2,NA,TRBV20-1,CSARVIDGYTF,TGCAGTGCTAGAGTTATAGATGGCTACACCTTC
NA,TRBJ2-1,NA,TRBV5-6,CASTPPSSYNEQFF,TGTGCCAGCACCCCACCGAGCTCCTACAATGAGCAGTTCTTC
many,TRBJ2-1,NA,TRBV21-1,CASSSKDSNEQFF,TGTGCCAGCAGCTCGAAGGACAGCAATGAGCAGTTCTTC
many,TRBJ2-7,TRBD2,TRBV27,CASSRTSSRNEQYF,TGTGCCAGCAGCCGGACTAGCTCCCGGAACGAGCAGTACTTC